The 29 T cell receptor beta chains presented below share a single source sample, sequenced in a study of Ad26.COV2.S vaccination and SARS-CoV-2 variants (dated by TCRdb to the early 2020s). The receptor library was made with the immunoSEQ multiplex PCR assay. TCRdb carries this immuneACCESS record with in-frame sequences only. Its versions omit some clonotypes, under half of them owing to an unresolved V gene in the studies checked, with the rest unexplained. Counted in this sample were roughly 700,000 clones; more than 80% of them appeared once. About 1.5% of the sample comes from the top ten. Reading the label with the study, this specimen's treatment or condition is: roughly 20 received Ad26.COV2.S at low or high dose, single or two shots; 5 received placebo; per-sample allocation not given. Repertoires of vaccine and placebo recipients were sequenced from samples collected on day 63 after the first injection.

Here the sequenced sample was peripheral blood, taken in a trial of Ad26.COV2.S vaccine versus placebo. The receptors stem from a person between 18 and 60 years old who received the Ad26.COV2.S COVID-19 vaccine or a placebo.

The genes are TRBV27 and TRBJ1-1; D is unclear. Trimming took off 0 bases at V and 5 bases at J, with 10 bases between the two ends. The germline V gene encodes CDR1 MNHEY and CDR2 SMNVEV (reference sequence). There are 14 residues in the CDR3. The CDR3 sequence: CASSLSGPSTEAFF. The CDR3 coding sequence is TGTGCCAGCAGTTTATCTGGACCCTCTACTGAAGCTTTCTTT.

The rearrangement links TRBV29-1 to TRBJ2-1; 8 nucleotides match TRBD1. J was trimmed by 8 bases and V by 7 bases; bases with no gene match: 10. Germline lookup yields CDR1 SQVTM and CDR2 ANQGSEA. This CDR3 has 13 residues. The CDR3 spells CSARTGPRDEQFF. CDR3 nucleotide sequence: TGCAGCGCCCGGACAGGGCCCCGGGATGAGCAGTTCTTC.

The rearrangement joins TRBV24-1 to TRBJ2-3; the D gene is possibly TRBD2 (5 bases). Germline CDR1 and CDR2: KGHDR and SFDVKD. Deletions cut 0 bases from V and 0 bases from J, with 12 bases between. The CDR3 is 17 residues long. The DNA of the CDR3 is TGTGCCACCAGTGATTTGGGACTTCCGTCTAGCACAGATACGCAGTATTTT. This gives the protein CATSDLGLPSSTDTQYF.

This chain connects TRBV30 to TRBJ2-7; TRBD1 is a possible D gene (6 bases). This CDR3 contains 16 residues. V was shortened by 4 bases and J by 2 bases, with 21 bases between the two germline ends. Germline assignment: CDR1 GTSNPN and CDR2 SVGIG (reference sequence). DNA for the CDR3: TGTGCCTGGACCAACAGACAGGTGACAGCTCCCTACGAGCAGTACTTC. The encoded protein is CAWTNRQVTAPYEQYF.

This chain uses TRBV7-8 with TRBJ2-5; possibly TRBD2 for D (7 bases). This CDR3 region has 17 residues. With 8 bases removed from V and 4 bases from J, the gap between germline ends came to 26 bases. Germline V gene lookup returns CDR1 SGHVS and CDR2 FQNEAQ. The CDR3 region is CASSKAQGRVGVETQYF. Written as DNA, the CDR3 is TGTGCCAGCTCCAAGGCCCAGGGGAGGGTTGGAGTAGAGACCCAGTACTTC.

This chain uses TRBV3-1 (or the pseudogene TRBV3-2) with TRBJ1-2, with 8 bases lining up with TRBD1. The CDR3 is 16 amino acids. V lost 4 bases to trimming and J lost 5 bases; unmatched junction nucleotides: 12. Germline V gene lookup returns CDR1 LGHDT and CDR2 YNNKEL (reference sequence). CDR3 sequence reads: CASSPGTGLLLYGYTF. CDR3 bases: TGTGCCAGCAGCCCGGGGACAGGACTTCTTCTTTATGGCTACACCTTC.

This chain uses TRBV6-2 or TRBV6-3 with TRBJ2-2, with no clear D. This CDR3 has 12 amino acids. V was cut by 5 bases and J by 5 bases, with 6 bases left in between. Germline CDR1 MNHEY, CDR2 SVGEGT. In DNA form, the CDR3 reads TGTGCCAGCAGTACTGGGACCGGGGAGCTGTTTTTT. Protein sequence: CASSTGTGELFF.

The CDR3 DNA reads as TGCGCCAGCGCTCAAAGACTAGCCGGCCGCAATGAGCAGTTCTTC. Amino acid sequence: CASAQRLAGRNEQFF. V usage is TRBV5-1 and J usage is TRBJ2-1; 7 bases align to TRBD2. The J segment lost 6 bases and the V segment lost 7 bases, leaving 13 bases of the junction unmatched. The CDR3 loop spans 15 amino acids. CDR1 is SGHRS and CDR2 is YFSETQ in the germline V gene.

The count of this clone is one. The chain employs TRBV29-1 and TRBJ2-3, with no clear D. Germline V gene data show CDR1 as SQVTM and CDR2 as ANQGSEA. CDR3 length equals 13 residues. Deletions cut 3 bases from V and 4 bases from J, with 11 bases between. CDR3 bases: TGCAGCGTTGAGAGACTCCTTGCAGATACGCAGTATTTT. This codes for CSVERLLADTQYF.

This chain joins TRBV4-3 and TRBJ2-5, with TRBD2 identical over 9 bases. V lost 1 base to trimming and J lost 2 bases; unmatched junction nucleotides: 5. Germline CDR1 LGHNA, CDR2 YSLEER. The CDR3 runs 16 residues. The DNA for the CDR3 is TGCGCCAGCAGCCAAGGGCGGGGGGGATCTCAAGAGACCCAGTACTTC. Encoded protein: CASSQGRGGSQETQYF.

The chain joins TRBV13 to TRBJ2-2, with D unclear. The length of the CDR3 is 13 residues. Germline V gene sequence: CDR1 PRHDT, CDR2 FYEKMQ (reference sequence). The ends were cut back, 3 bases at V and 6 bases at J, with 8 bases in the middle. The DNA of the CDR3 is TGTGCCAGCAGCTTTCACGGGCCCGGGGAGCTGTTTTTT. This gives the protein CASSFHGPGELFF. The full variable domain, rest sourced from reference TRBV13 and TRBJ2-2, is AAGVIQSPRHLIKEKRETATLKCYPIPRHDTVYWYQQGPGQDPQFLISFYEKMQSDKGSIPDRFSAQQFSDYHSELNMSSLELGDSALYFCASSFHGPGELFFGEGSRLTVL.

The chain is built from TRBV18 and TRBJ1-1; D ambiguous. V lost 6 bases and J 7 bases, leaving 18 bases between the germline ends. Per germline, CDR1 KGHSH and CDR2 LQKENI. This CDR3 is 14 amino acids long. The CDR3 reads CASSGPRATVEAFF. CDR3 coding DNA: TGTGCCAGCTCTGGGCCGCGGGCCACTGTTGAAGCTTTCTTT.

This sequence joins TRBV7-9 and TRBJ2-2; no firm D call. V lost 4 bases and J 3 bases, leaving 3 bases between the germline ends. Germline CDR1 reads SEHNR; CDR2 reads FQNEAQ (reference sequence). The CDR3 runs to 12 residues. The CDR3 DNA follows: TGTGCCAGCAGCTCGGACACCGGGGAGCTGTTTTTT. This encodes CASSSDTGELFF.

The chain combines TRBV5-1 with TRBJ2-1, with D tentatively TRBD2 (6 bases). CDR1 and CDR2 (germline): SGHRS, YFSETQ. V gave up 7 bases and J gave up 7 bases, with 21 bases separating them. The CDR3 runs 15 residues. CDR3 sequence reads: CASARQEGRLNEQFF. Written as DNA, the CDR3 is TGCGCCAGCGCGCGCCAGGAGGGGAGGTTGAATGAGCAGTTCTTC.

The chain couples TRBV27 to TRBJ1-5, with 7 bases aligning to TRBD1. The CDR3 covers 14 residues. After removal of 2 bases from V and 6 bases from J, the junction contained 4 bases not matched to a gene. In germline, CDR1 is MNHEY, CDR2 SMNVEV (reference sequence). This CDR3 reads CASSLEGASQPQHF. DNA of the CDR3: TGTGCCAGCAGTTTAGAGGGGGCGAGTCAGCCCCAGCATTTT.

J is TRBJ2-2 and V is TRBV6-5; 7 positions match TRBD2. CDR1 and CDR2 (germline): MNHEY, SVGAGI. V shed 0 bases, J shed 5 bases, and the junction held 3 bases outside the gene matches. The CDR3 loop spans 15 amino acids. The DNA of the CDR3 is TGTGCCAGCAGTTACTCTCTGGGGGGGACCGGGGAGCTGTTTTTT. Its translation is CASSYSLGGTGELFF.

The chain uses TRBV6-5 and TRBJ2-7, with TRBD1 identical over 9 bases. Germline-derived CDR1 and CDR2 are MNHEY and SVGAGI. The CDR3 consists of 14 residues. V shed 2 bases and J 3 bases; nucleotides not matched to a gene: 2. The CDR3 spells CASSYGTGYYEQYF. CDR3 DNA: TGTGCCAGCAGTTACGGGACAGGGTACTACGAGCAGTACTTC.

The chain is built from TRBV2 and TRBJ2-1, with 7 bases aligning to TRBD2. Germline CDR1 is SNHLY and CDR2 is FYNNEI. The CDR3 totals 12 residues. Losses at the gene ends were 8 bases for V and 6 bases for J; bases not matched to a gene: 4. The CDR3 coding sequence is TGTGCCAGCCTAGCGGAAGTCAATGAGCAGTTCTTC. Protein product: CASLAEVNEQFF.

This chain's CDR3 is CASSEAYGYTF. In DNA, the CDR3 is TGTGCCAGCTCCGAAGCCTATGGCTACACCTTC. V gene TRBV7-2 combines with J gene TRBJ1-2; D gene unclear. Germline V gene sequence: CDR1 SGHTA, CDR2 FQGNSA. V gave up 8 bases and J gave up 4 bases, with 8 bases separating them. The CDR3 covers 11 residues. The complete variable domain, with remaining parts taken from reference TRBV7-2 and TRBJ1-2, reads GAGVSQSPSNKVTEKGKDVELRCDPISGHTALYWYRQSLGQGLEFLIYFQGNSAPDKSGLPSDRFSAERTGGSVSTLTIQRTQQEDSAVYLCASSEAYGYTFGSGTRLTVV.

Here the CDR3 DNA reads TGTGCCAGCAGCACTAGACTAGCTACCTACGAGCAGTACTTC. It translates to CASSTRLATYEQYF. V usage is TRBV13 and J usage is TRBJ2-7, with 7 bases matching TRBD2. V dropped 5 bases and J dropped 2; count of bases not matched to a gene: 6. Germline V gene lookup returns CDR1 PRHDT and CDR2 FYEKMQ (reference sequence). There are 14 residues in the CDR3. Filled out from reference TRBV13 and TRBJ2-7, the complete variable domain reads AAGVIQSPRHLIKEKRETATLKCYPIPRHDTVYWYQQGPGQDPQFLISFYEKMQSDKGSIPDRFSAQQFSDYHSELNMSSLELGDSALYFCASSTRLATYEQYFGPGTRLTVT.

The chain has TRBV19 and TRBJ1-6, with 7 bases fitting TRBD1. J lost 7 bases, V lost 3 bases, and 9 bases had no gene match. This CDR3 is 16 amino acids long. CDR1 is LNHDA, CDR2 SQIVND, per germline (reference sequence). CDR3 residues: CASSIYHGQANSPLHF. The DNA for the CDR3 is TGTGCCAGTAGTATCTATCATGGACAGGCAAATTCACCCCTCCACTTT.

The chain uses TRBV18 and TRBJ2-2, with 8 bases fitting TRBD1. Germline loops: CDR1 KGHSH, CDR2 LQKENI. J was trimmed by 4 bases and V by 5 bases; bases with no gene match: 3. The CDR3 sequence is 14 residues long. CDR3 nucleotide sequence: TGTGCCAGCTCAGTCACAGGGGGCACCGGGGAGCTGTTTTTT. Translation gives CASSVTGGTGELFF.

In its sample, this clone was seen once. The chain joins TRBV18 to TRBJ2-3; 7 nucleotides align to TRBD1. V dropped 2 bases and J dropped 5; count of bases not matched to a gene: 7. This CDR3 spans 15 amino acids. The germline CDR1 and CDR2 sequences are KGHSH and LQKENI. The CDR3 sequence is CASSPSGQAQDTQYF. CDR3 sequence (DNA): TGTGCCAGCTCACCAAGCGGACAGGCTCAAGATACGCAGTATTTT.

The CDR3 region is CASSSGYEQFF. CDR3 DNA sequence: TGCGCCAGCAGCTCCGGCTATGAGCAGTTCTTC. This chain links TRBV5-1 with TRBJ2-1; D is ambiguous. V was shortened by 3 bases and J by 8 bases, with 6 bases between the two germline ends. CDR3 length equals 11 residues. Germline lookup yields CDR1 SGHRS and CDR2 YFSETQ.

This clone has just a few counts. The gene calls are TRBV27 and TRBJ1-5; 10 nucleotides agree with TRBD1. Germline V gene data show CDR1 as MNHEY and CDR2 as SMNVEV (reference sequence). Unmatched junction bases numbered 5, after V lost 6 bases and J lost 0 bases. The CDR3 covers 16 residues. CDR3 in DNA: TGTGCCAGCAGCCCGAGGGACAGGGGTAGCAATCAGCCCCAGCATTTT. It codes for CASSPRDRGSNQPQHF.

The chain employs TRBV6-5 and TRBJ2-3; tentatively, D is TRBD2 (5 bases). From germline, CDR1 is MNHEY and CDR2 SVGAGI. Trimming cost V 4 bases and J 3 bases, with 14 bases left between them. The CDR3 runs to 15 residues. CDR3 residues: CASSWGRGFTDTQYF. The CDR3 region has the DNA TGTGCCAGCAGTTGGGGTCGGGGATTTACAGATACGCAGTATTTT.

This chain joins TRBV11-2 and TRBJ1-1; TRBD1 might be the D (5 bases). From germline, CDR1 is SGHAT and CDR2 FQNNGV. The CDR3 extends over 13 amino acids. The germline V and J ends were trimmed by 2 bases and 8 bases, with 12 bases remaining between them. The CDR3, as DNA: TGTGCCAGCAGCTTACTAGGACACGACGAAGCTTTCTTT. Amino acid sequence: CASSLLGHDEAFF.

V gene TRBV2 combines with J gene TRBJ1-3; D is perhaps TRBD1 (5 bases). This CDR3 has 15 amino acids. Trimming removed 1 base at V and 4 bases at J, with 11 bases between. In germline, CDR1 is SNHLY, CDR2 FYNNEI. Here the CDR3 DNA reads TGTGCCAGCAGTGAAGAGGCAGGGCCAGGAAACACCATATATTTT. Protein product: CASSEEAGPGNTIYF.

This clone was detected only once. The chain has TRBV2 and TRBJ2-4; maybe TRBD2 (5 bases). V shed 3 bases and J shed 3 bases, with 12 bases lying between them. The CDR3 runs 15 residues. The germline V gene encodes CDR1 SNHLY and CDR2 FYNNEI. The CDR3 DNA sequence: TGTGCCAGCAGTGATCAGCGGATGGGCAAAAACATTCAGTACTTC. It is translated as CASSDQRMGKNIQYF.